The 18 T cell receptor beta chains below were found in one sample sequenced in a study of blood T cell repertoires in COVID-19. Libraries were prepared by immunoSEQ multiplex PCR; TCRdb keeps only in-frame clonotypes and omits some of them. This table has around 200,000 clones, roughly 89% appearing once. Input material: peripheral blood. These receptors were taken from a woman aged 18-30 years who had recovered from COVID-19.

The rearrangement links TRBV12-5 to TRBJ2-3; 10 bases line up with TRBD1. J gave up 6 bases and V 0 bases, and 6 bases lay outside the gene matches. CDR3 size: 16 residues. Per germline, CDR1 LGHNT and CDR2 FRNRAP. CDR3 nucleotides: TGTGCTAGTGGTTTGGTACTGGACAGGGGGTCGGATACGCAGTATTTT. It encodes CASGLVLDRGSDTQYF.

The V call is TRBV9, the J call TRBJ1-1, with D hard to call. CDR1 and CDR2 from the germline V gene are SGDLS and YYNGEE. There are 14 residues in the CDR3. Trimming stripped 7 bases from V and 5 bases from J, with 18 bases between. The CDR3 DNA follows: TGTGCCAGCTCCAAGACCCCAGGAGGTACTGAAGCTTTCTTT. As protein: CASSKTPGGTEAFF.

The chain joins TRBV29-1 to TRBJ1-1, with a weak D call TRBD1 (6 bases). V lost 7 bases to trimming and J lost 0 bases, with 15 bases between them. The CDR3 has 14 residues. Germline V gives CDR1 SQVTM, CDR2 ANQGSEA. In DNA, the CDR3 is TGCAGCGAACTTGCTGGACAGTTGAACACTGAAGCTTTCTTT. Residues: CSELAGQLNTEAFF.

This rearrangement joins TRBV11-2 to TRBJ1-6, with 7 bases lining up with TRBD1. The CDR3 length is 17 residues. V was clipped by 1 base and J by 5 bases; unmatched bases: 8. Per germline, CDR1 SGHAT and CDR2 FQNNGV. The CDR3 loop reads CASSLVGRTGNNSPLHF. For the CDR3, the DNA is TGTGCCAGCAGCTTAGTTGGTCGGACAGGCAATAATTCACCCCTCCACTTT. The entire variable domain, with the rest obtained from reference TRBV11-2 and TRBJ1-6, is as follows: EAGVAQSPRYKIIEKRQSVAFWCNPISGHATLYWYQQILGQGPKLLIQFQNNGVVDDSQLPKDRFSAERLKGVDSTLKIQPAKLEDSAVYLCASSLVGRTGNNSPLHFGNGTRLTVT.

The chain couples TRBV9 to TRBJ1-4; 9 nucleotides agree with TRBD1. CDR3 length: 15 amino acids. V lost 3 bases to trimming and J lost 5 bases; unmatched junction nucleotides: 5. The germline gives CDR1 SGDLS, CDR2 YYNGEE. The CDR3 reads CASSADDRGNEKLFF. In DNA form, the CDR3 reads TGTGCCAGCAGCGCGGACGACAGGGGGAATGAAAAACTGTTTTTT.

This chain connects TRBV18 to TRBJ1-3; 11 bases agree with TRBD1. The CDR3 is 18 amino acids. The trim removed 0 bases at V and 0 bases at J, leaving 4 bases unmatched. In germline, CDR1 is KGHSH, CDR2 LQKENI. The CDR3 loop reads CASSPPTGTGGSGNTIYF. CDR3 coding DNA: TGTGCCAGCTCACCACCGACCGGGACAGGGGGCTCTGGAAACACCATATATTTT.

The chain uses TRBV6-5 and TRBJ1-6; perhaps TRBD1 as D (6 bases). The CDR3 totals 14 residues. V was cut by 2 bases and J by 9 bases, with 11 bases left in between. Germline loops: CDR1 MNHEY, CDR2 SVGAGI. The CDR3 DNA reads as TGTGCCAGCAGTTACGGGCAGGGGACTTCACCCCTCCACTTT. Amino acid sequence: CASSYGQGTSPLHF.

The rearrangement links TRBV27 to TRBJ1-2; D is unresolved. Per the germline V gene, CDR1 is MNHEY and CDR2 is SMNVEV (reference sequence). With 6 bases removed from V and 4 bases from J, the gap between germline ends came to 12 bases. CDR3 size: 13 residues. This chain's CDR3 is CASRRGNGYGYTF. The CDR3 DNA is TGTGCCAGCAGAAGAGGGAACGGCTATGGCTACACCTTC.

This clone was counted a single time. The rearrangement uses TRBV7-2 and TRBJ2-7; 14 bases line up with TRBD2. The length of the CDR3 is 15 residues. Germline V gene data show CDR1 as SGHTA and CDR2 as FQGNSA. V shed 5 bases and J 4 bases; nucleotides not matched to a gene: 4. CDR3 region: CASSPGLAGEYEQYV. The CDR3 nucleotides read TGTGCCAGCAGCCCGGGACTAGCGGGAGAGTACGAGCAGTACGTC.

The chain recombines TRBV11-3 with TRBJ2-3, with unresolved D. CDR1 and CDR2 from the germline V gene are SGHNT and YENEEA. Trimming took 5 bases from V and 5 from J, leaving 5 bases between them. This CDR3 contains 11 residues. The CDR3 DNA is TGTGCCAGCAGCGAGAGAGATACGCAGTATTTT. The encoded protein is CASSERDTQYF.

The chain joins TRBV19 to TRBJ1-4; 9 nucleotides agree with TRBD1. Germline V lookup: CDR1 LNHDA, CDR2 SQIVND (reference sequence). The CDR3 has 15 amino acids. With 5 bases clipped from V and 10 bases from J, the junction kept 11 bases outside the gene matches. The CDR3 is CASSANRGLVGKLFF. In DNA, the CDR3 is TGTGCCAGTAGTGCAAACAGGGGGCTCGTTGGAAAACTGTTTTTT.

The chain joins TRBV7-2 to TRBJ2-3; D gene ambiguous. The germline V and J ends were trimmed by 1 base and 2 bases, with 10 bases remaining between them. Germline CDR1 and CDR2: SGHTA and FQGNSA. The CDR3 is 15 amino acids. The CDR3 sequence: CASSLGSAHTDTQYF. The CDR3 DNA is TGTGCCAGCAGCTTAGGGAGCGCTCACACAGATACGCAGTATTTT.

The chain is built from TRBV6-2 or TRBV6-3 and TRBJ2-1; 8 positions match TRBD2. The junction had 4 bases not matched to a gene; V was cut back by 2 bases and J by 10 bases. Looked up from germline, CDR1 is MNHEY and CDR2 is SVGEGT. CDR3 length equals 13 residues. CDR3 amino acids: CASSYGLASEQFF. CDR3 nucleotides: TGTGCCAGCAGTTACGGACTAGCATCCGAGCAGTTCTTC.

The V gene is TRBV10-1, the J gene TRBJ1-6, with unresolved D. There are 16 residues in the CDR3. V lost 10 bases and J 0 bases, leaving 16 bases between the germline ends. CDR1 and CDR2 (germline): WNHNN, SYGVQD (reference sequence). CDR3 residues: CATRGSESSYNSPLHF. DNA for the CDR3: TGCGCCACCCGCGGCAGTGAGAGCTCCTATAATTCACCCCTCCACTTT.

The V call is TRBV19, the J call TRBJ1-5; 9 bases are shared with TRBD1. The length of the CDR3 is 15 residues. The junction had 9 bases not matched to a gene; V was cut back by 6 bases and J by 6 bases. Germline CDR1 LNHDA, CDR2 SQIVND (reference sequence). CDR3 nucleotide sequence: TGTGCCAGTAGGGCCGGGACAGGGCTTCGTCAGCCCCAGCATTTT. Translating gives CASRAGTGLRQPQHF. Variable domain in full (rest from reference TRBV19 and TRBJ1-5): DGGITQSPKYLFRKEGQNVTLSCEQNLNHDAMYWYRQDPGQGLRLIYYSQIVNDFQKGDIAEGYSVSREKKESFPLTVTSAQKNPTAFYLCASRAGTGLRQPQHFGDGTRLSIL.

The V and J genes are TRBV4-1 and TRBJ2-3, with 7 positions matching TRBD2. There are 17 residues in the CDR3. The junction had 9 bases not matched to a gene; V was cut back by 1 base and J by 2 bases. Per the germline V gene, CDR1 is MGHRA and CDR2 is YSYEKL. CDR3 loop: CASSQGGGGLVTDTQYF. The DNA of the CDR3 is TGCGCCAGCAGCCAAGGTGGGGGGGGTCTCGTCACAGATACGCAGTATTTT.

This rearrangement joins TRBV6-5 to TRBJ1-4, with 7 bases aligning to TRBD1. Germline-derived CDR1 and CDR2 are MNHEY and SVGAGI. CDR3 length equals 15 residues. V was pared by 3 bases and J by 2 bases, with 3 bases of the junction left unmatched. The CDR3 protein is CASSYSTGTNEKLFF. CDR3 DNA: TGTGCCAGCAGTTATTCGACAGGGACTAATGAAAAACTGTTTTTT.

The genes are TRBV3-1 (or the pseudogene TRBV3-2) and TRBJ1-1; the D is unclear. The V gene's germline CDR1 is LGHDT and CDR2 YNNKEL (reference sequence). CDR3 length equals 14 residues. V gave up 1 base and J gave up 0 bases, with 6 bases separating them. The CDR3 DNA reads as TGTGCCAGCAGCCAAGTAGCCGTGAACACTGAAGCTTTCTTT. As protein: CASSQVAVNTEAFF.